Sequencing of this TCR beta chain was carried out in a study of cytomegalovirus exposure and HLA in healthy donors. The overall study: Drawn from HLA-typed donors, about 82 million unique TCRs were held in an early data release. Study-level findings and limits: Later on, an analysis tied roughly 17,000 TCR beta sequences to HLA alleles at 0.05 false discovery rate.

To note about this clone: The antigen remains undetermined.

J was trimmed by 0 bases and V by 3 bases; bases with no gene match: 7. Germline values: CDR1 SGHTA, CDR2 FQGNSA. The CDR3 covers 17 residues. PCR used 60 Vbeta primers and 13 Jbeta primers. Sequencing used immunoSEQ multiplex PCR; TCRdb keeps in-frame clones, though not all of them. The sample comprises fewer than 200,000 clones, around 80% of which are singletons, and under 6% rests with the top ten. Sequenced sample: PBMCs. This clonotype was sampled from a woman in her forties or fifties in good health and CMV-seropositive. This rearrangement joins TRBV7-2 to TRBJ2-7, with TRBD2 identical over 11 bases. CDR3 protein: CASSFDLGLAASYEQYF. The CDR3 bases are TGTGCCAGCAGCTTCGACCTGGGACTAGCGGCCTCCTACGAGCAGTACTTC. Looking up the rest from reference TRBV7-2 and TRBJ2-7 gives the full variable domain: GAGVSQSPSNKVTEKGKDVELRCDPISGHTALYWYRQSLGQGLEFLIYFQGNSAPDKSGLPSDRFSAERTGGSVSTLTIQRTQQEDSAVYLCASSFDLGLAASYEQYFGPGTRLTVT.